What follows are 20 T cell receptor beta chains derived from one specimen sequenced in a study of T cells in Graves' hyperthyroidism and ophthalmopathy. Amplification of TCR beta CDR3 regions was performed using RNA transcripts as template. HTBI primers were the set used in a first-round RT-PCR of the TCR CDR3. TCRdb ran MiXCR on the multiplex PCR reads and lists one entry per CDR3 protein. The data show 100,000 to 140,000 distinct CDR3 sequences, around a sixth seen once. Sequencing used blood. Receptors were obtained from a woman in her fifties or sixties with Graves' hyperthyroidism.

This clonotype was seen repeatedly, ten times or more. The chain carries TRBV9 and TRBJ2-7; D not resolved. Germline lookup yields CDR1 SGDLS and CDR2 YYNGEE. V dropped 0 bases and J dropped 2 bases, with 9 bases sitting between them. The CDR3 loop spans 14 amino acids. The CDR3 DNA reads TGTGCCAGCAGCGTAGCGAATTTACCCTACGAGCAGTACTTC. Amino acids: CASSVANLPYEQYF.

The rearrangement links TRBV28 to TRBJ2-3; D is perhaps TRBD2 (6 bases). Per germline, CDR1 MDHEN and CDR2 SYDVKM. Trimming took off 5 bases at V and 0 bases at J, with 12 bases between the two ends. CDR3 length: 15 residues. This CDR3 is CASSGPGGSTDTQYF. The CDR3 nucleotides are TGTGCCAGCAGTGGTCCCGGGGGAAGCACAGATACGCAGTATTTT.

This clonotype was seen ten or more times. The chain carries TRBV14 and TRBJ2-1, with D perhaps TRBD1 or TRBD2 (5 bases each). CDR3 length equals 15 residues. Germline-derived CDR1 and CDR2 are SGHDN and FVKESK. Between the trimmed V and J ends, which lost 3 bases and 4 bases, there was a span of 13 bases. The CDR3 protein is CASSQPGRVYNEQFF. The CDR3, as DNA: TGTGCCAGCAGCCAGCCGGGACGGGTATACAATGAGCAGTTCTTC.

CDR3 sequence reads: CASSENAVGEQFF. In DNA form, the CDR3 reads TGTGCCAGCAGTGAGAATGCGGTGGGTGAGCAGTTCTTC. The chain combines TRBV6-4 with TRBJ2-1; no clear D. This CDR3 has 13 residues. Germline values: CDR1 MRHNA, CDR2 SNTAGT. V shed 3 bases and J shed 9 bases, with 12 bases lying between them.

The chain combines TRBV29-1 with TRBJ2-7, with 14 bases aligning to TRBD2. The CDR3 is 15 amino acids. Germline CDR1 SQVTM, CDR2 ANQGSEA. J was trimmed by 7 bases and V by 7 bases; bases with no gene match: 12. This chain's CDR3 is CSATPGLAGDGEQYF. CDR3 nucleotides: TGCAGCGCTACTCCGGGACTAGCGGGAGACGGAGAGCAGTACTTC.

In this sample, this clonotype turned up many times. This sequence joins TRBV10-3 and TRBJ2-3; no reliable D call. The CDR3 is 14 residues long. Germline CDR1 and CDR2: ENHRY and SYGVKD. Trimming shortened V by 3 bases and J by 1 base, and 8 bases separated the two germline ends. As DNA, the CDR3 is TGTGCCATCAGTGAAGAAGGAGGCACAGATACGCAGTATTTT. This encodes CAISEEGGTDTQYF.

This chain joins TRBV28 and TRBJ2-5; no clear D gene. CDR3 length: 13 amino acids. Deletions cut 7 bases from V and 2 bases from J, with 11 bases between. The V gene's germline CDR1 is MDHEN and CDR2 SYDVKM. Here the CDR3 reads CASTTTLQETQYF. The CDR3 DNA reads as TGTGCCAGCACCACGACGTTACAAGAGACCCAGTACTTC.

This clonotype has at least ten counts. The chain carries TRBV11-1 and TRBJ2-7; D perhaps matches TRBD2 (6 bases). This CDR3 region has 13 residues. CDR1 and CDR2 from the germline V gene are SGHAT and FQDESV (reference sequence). Trimming shortened V by 3 bases and J by 1 base, and 7 bases separated the two germline ends. This CDR3 reads CASSFSGSYEQYF. The DNA for the CDR3 is TGTGCCAGCAGCTTCAGCGGGTCCTACGAGCAGTACTTC.

This clonotype has just a few counts. A junction boundary mismatches the germline segment, possibly from a read error. This chain connects TRBV20-1 to TRBJ2-1; TRBD2 matches at 8 bases. This CDR3 is 13 amino acids long. Germline assignment: CDR1 DFQATT and CDR2 SNEGSKA (reference sequence). The CDR3 bases are TGCAGTGCTCAGATAGCGGGAATAAATGAGCAGCTCTTC. The encoded protein is CSAQIAGINEQLF.

This chain joins TRBV20-1 and TRBJ2-7; maybe TRBD2 (5 bases). CDR3 length: 19 amino acids. CDR1 and CDR2 (germline): DFQATT, SNEGSKA (reference sequence). Trimming took 0 bases from V and 1 from J, leaving 25 bases between them. CDR3 residues: CSARDRFSTFGGSSYEQYF. The CDR3 DNA is TGCAGTGCTAGAGACCGCTTTTCTACATTCGGCGGGTCATCCTACGAGCAGTACTTC.

This clonotype occurred many times. V is TRBV7-3 and J is TRBJ2-3, with D possibly being TRBD1 (6 bases). The CDR3 is 12 amino acids. Germline-derived CDR1 and CDR2 are SGHTA and FQGTGA. V lost 5 bases, J lost 6 bases, and 9 bases lay in between. The CDR3 nucleotides are TGTGCCAGCAGCCCAAGGGGGGATACGCAGTATTTT. Translated, it gives CASSPRGDTQYF.

This clonotype was detected ten times or more. The chain has TRBV6-1 and TRBJ1-1; D not certain. V was clipped by 8 bases and J by 4 bases, with 17 bases between them. Germline loops: CDR1 MNHNS, CDR2 SASEGT. The CDR3 is 14 amino acids. The CDR3 protein is CASYLDGMTTEAFF. As DNA, the CDR3 is TGTGCCAGCTACCTAGACGGGATGACCACTGAAGCTTTCTTT.

This clonotype was detected many times. The genes are TRBV3-1 and TRBJ2-5; 8 nucleotides align to TRBD2. Germline assignment: CDR1 LGHDT and CDR2 YNNKEL (reference sequence). The CDR3 has 18 residues. V lost 0 bases to trimming and J lost 3 bases; unmatched junction nucleotides: 12. CDR3 nucleotides: TGTGCCAGCAGCCAAGAAGAACGGGAGGGCCTAAGGAAAGAGACCCAGTACTTC. Its protein product is CASSQEEREGLRKETQYF.

This clonotype is medium-sized within its sample. The J gene is TRBJ2-7, the V gene TRBV28; D gene unclear. V was shortened by 2 bases and J by 6 bases, with 17 bases between the two germline ends. The CDR3 is 15 amino acids. CDR1 MDHEN and CDR2 SYDVKM come from the germline V gene. Here the CDR3 DNA reads TGTGCCAGCAGTTTAGTGGAGCCCACTTCGAGCGAGCAGTACTTC. This encodes CASSLVEPTSSEQYF.

This clonotype was seen many times. The chain combines TRBV7-9 with TRBJ2-1; TRBD2 matches 8 bases. Germline V gene data show CDR1 as SEHNR and CDR2 as FQNEAQ (reference sequence). CDR3 length: 14 residues. The junction had 11 bases not matched to a gene; V was cut back by 8 bases and J by 8 bases. The CDR3: CASERTGAGDEQFF. In nucleotides, the CDR3 is TGTGCCAGCGAGCGAACGGGAGCGGGAGATGAGCAGTTCTTC.

Of note for this clonotype: The junction departs from germline at one end; a sequencing error may be responsible. The chain carries TRBV2 and TRBJ2-5; D is possibly TRBD1 (6 bases). The CDR3 has 13 residues. Germline V gene lookup returns CDR1 SNHLY and CDR2 FYNNEI. CDR3 sequence (DNA): TGTGTCAGCAGCCCGGACAGACAAGAGACCCAGTACTTC. Its translation is CVSSPDRQETQYF.

This clonotype was seen ten or more times. The chain links TRBV20-1 to TRBJ2-3; 10 bases are shared with TRBD2. Losses at the gene ends were 0 bases for V and 5 bases for J; bases not matched to a gene: 5. The germline CDR1 and CDR2 sequences are DFQATT and SNEGSKA (reference sequence). CDR3 length: 15 residues. The CDR3 sequence: CSARDLAGDIDTQYF. The CDR3 nucleotides are TGCAGTGCTAGAGATCTAGCGGGAGACATAGATACGCAGTATTTT.

The chain joins TRBV11-1 to TRBJ2-7, with D hard to call. The CDR3 contains 13 residues. Trimming removed 6 bases at V and 1 base at J, with 10 bases between. Germline V gene sequence: CDR1 SGHAT, CDR2 FQDESV (reference sequence). DNA of the CDR3: TGTGCCAGCAGTTTTCTGGAGTCCTACGAGCAGTACTTC. This gives the protein CASSFLESYEQYF.

In its sample, this clonotype was seen many times. This chain uses TRBV28 with TRBJ1-2; a possible D gene is TRBD1 (6 bases). Trimming pared 6 bases from V and 2 bases from J, leaving 10 bases between. Germline-derived CDR1 and CDR2 are MDHEN and SYDVKM. This CDR3 has 13 residues. The CDR3 DNA is TGTGCCAGCAGCGGGACAAAAAACTATGGCTACACCTTC. It translates to CASSGTKNYGYTF.

This clonotype was found many times. The genes are TRBV19 and TRBJ2-1; weak D call: TRBD1 (6 bases). CDR3 length: 16 residues. The V end was cut by 3 bases, the J end by 2 bases, with 14 bases between. CDR1 is LNHDA and CDR2 is SQIVND in the germline V gene (reference sequence). The CDR3 region has the DNA TGTGCCAGTAGTATTTCAGGGGTCTACCCCTACAATGAGCAGTTCTTC. This translates into CASSISGVYPYNEQFF.